This T cell receptor beta chain was sequenced in a study of T cell responses to AZD1222 COVID-19 vaccine. CDR3 length: 13 residues. V lost 6 bases and J lost 5; bases outside the gene matches: 6. Germline CDR1 reads SGHVS; CDR2 reads FNYEAQ. Sequenced by immunoSEQ multiplex PCR; TCRdb stores in-frame clones only, minus some. The data show 77,000 or so clones, approximately 90% seen once. Overall study findings and caveats: Repertoire collection took place solely once the T cell response had peaked. In the spike-specific TCR repertoire, nearly half reportedly target unmutated variant regions. Seropositive AZD1222 recipients at baseline numbered only five or six.

About this clone itself: Its antigen remains unidentified.

The chain uses TRBV7-6 and TRBJ2-7, with 8 bases lining up with TRBD1. The sequence was obtained from an adult in good health. The sample consisted of peripheral blood, taken on day 0 of AZD1222 vaccination. Here the CDR3 reads CASSGQGGDEQYF. The CDR3 DNA is TGTGCCAGCAGTGGACAGGGCGGAGACGAGCAGTACTTC.